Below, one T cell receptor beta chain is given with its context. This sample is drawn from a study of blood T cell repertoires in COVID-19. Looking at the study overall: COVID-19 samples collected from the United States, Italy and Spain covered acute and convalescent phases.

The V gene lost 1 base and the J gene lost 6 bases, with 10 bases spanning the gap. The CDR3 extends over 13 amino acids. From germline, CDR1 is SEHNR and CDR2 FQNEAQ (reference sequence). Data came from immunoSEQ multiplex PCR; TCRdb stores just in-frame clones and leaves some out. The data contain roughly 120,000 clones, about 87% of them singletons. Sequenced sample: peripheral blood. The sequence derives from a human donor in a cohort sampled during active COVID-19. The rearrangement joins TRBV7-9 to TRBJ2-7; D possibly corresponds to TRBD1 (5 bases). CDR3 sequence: CASSLVGAPEQYF. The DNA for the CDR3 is TGTGCCAGCAGCTTAGTAGGGGCGCCCGAGCAGTACTTC.